This T cell receptor (beta chain) was sequenced during a study of T-cell reconstitution after alpha-beta-depleted transplantation in children (dated by TCRdb to 2016 to 2017). In the study overall: The study quantitatively tracked T-cell immune reconstitution after TCRalphabeta/CD19-depleted allogeneic hematopoietic cell transplantation in children using TCR repertoire profiling. Broader findings and caveats from the paper: Over subsequent months, a decline in hyperexpanded clone frequencies was noted, and after one year, T-cell counts and TCRbeta diversity were mostly ascribed to newly produced T cells. The high TCRbeta diversity at day 60 in some patients was ascribed to recipient T cells and intrathymic progenitors that had survived conditioning. Apparently early alphabetaT-cell count recovery about two months after transplant reportedly relied on only several hundred rapidly expanded clones derived from non-depleted graft cells.

The library was generated by PCR. Sequencer: Illumina HiSeq 2500. Molecular barcoding was employed in the preparation of TCR libraries, with unique molecular identifiers being used to normalize TCRbeta repertoire quantification. The raw public reads went through TCRdb reprocessing: fastp at Q25, MiXCR clone calling, in-frame beta chains kept. Duplicate CDR3 protein sequences are folded into a single record with the most common DNA and genes. Recorded for this sample are some 300,000 distinct CDR3 sequences; roughly 9.1% of them occurred a single time. The top ten hold 7% to 9.5% of the sample. The CDR1 and CDR2 encoded by the germline V gene (reference sequence) are MNHNY and SVGAGI. Counted from cysteine to phenylalanine, this CDR3 has 12 amino acids. CDR3 DNA only is kept here, 36 bases in frame from base 1. At the junction V is shortened by 8 bases and J by 6 bases, with 11 bases in between. The intended sense of this specimen's treatment or condition label: allogeneic hematopoietic cell transplantation with graft depleted of TCRalphabeta T cells and CD19 B cells. Transplant recipients were children who received TCRalphabeta/CD19-depleted allogeneic hematopoietic cell grafts.

In this sample, this clonotype turned up many times. Its antigen is unknown. The sample holds no much larger clone one base away, and base qualities are not on file. Material: PBMCs, obtained before TCRalphabeta/CD19-depleted stem cell transplant. The V and J genes are TRBV6-6 and TRBJ1-5, with the D segment identity uncertain. This TCR came from a boy younger than two with acute myeloid leukemia, due to receive a stem cell transplant. The nucleotide sequence is TGTGCCAGCGGGGAGGCTGGTCAGCCCCAGCATTTT. It encodes CASGEAGQPQHF.